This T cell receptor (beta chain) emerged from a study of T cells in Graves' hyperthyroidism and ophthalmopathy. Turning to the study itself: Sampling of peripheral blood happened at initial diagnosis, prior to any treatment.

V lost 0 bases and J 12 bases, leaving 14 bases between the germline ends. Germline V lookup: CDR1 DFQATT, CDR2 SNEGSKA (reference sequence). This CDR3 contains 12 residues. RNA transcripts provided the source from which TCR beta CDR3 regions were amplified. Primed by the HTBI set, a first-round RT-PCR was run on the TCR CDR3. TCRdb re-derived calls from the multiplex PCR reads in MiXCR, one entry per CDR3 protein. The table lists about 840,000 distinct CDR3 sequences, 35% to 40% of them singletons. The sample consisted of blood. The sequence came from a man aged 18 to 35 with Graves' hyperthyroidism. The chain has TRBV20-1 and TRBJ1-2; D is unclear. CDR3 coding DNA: TGCAGTGCTAGAGATCGGGGTGGTGGAAACACCTTC. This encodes CSARDRGGGNTF.